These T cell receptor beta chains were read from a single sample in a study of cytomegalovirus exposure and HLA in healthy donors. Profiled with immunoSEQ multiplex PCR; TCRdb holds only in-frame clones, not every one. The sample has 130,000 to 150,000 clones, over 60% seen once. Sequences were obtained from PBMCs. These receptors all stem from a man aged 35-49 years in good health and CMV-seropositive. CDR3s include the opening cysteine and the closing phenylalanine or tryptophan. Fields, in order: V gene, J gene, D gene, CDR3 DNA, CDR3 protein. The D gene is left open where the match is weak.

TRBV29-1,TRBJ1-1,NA,TGCAGCGCTCAGGAACGGGGAGGATACACTGAAGCTTTCTTT,CSAQERGGYTEAFF
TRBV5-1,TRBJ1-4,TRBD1,TGCGCCAGCAGCCTACAGGGGGGAAATGAAAAACTGTTTTTT,CASSLQGGNEKLFF
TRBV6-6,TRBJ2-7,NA,TGTGCCAGCAGTTATGGGCAGACCTACTCCTACGAGCAGTACTTC,CASSYGQTYSYEQYF
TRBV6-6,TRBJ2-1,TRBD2,TGTGCCAGCACCCCATTTGCGGGGGGAAATGAGCAGTTCTTC,CASTPFAGGNEQFF
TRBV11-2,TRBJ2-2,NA,TGTGCCAGCAGCCCAACATCGAACACCGGGGAGCTGTTTTTT,CASSPTSNTGELFF
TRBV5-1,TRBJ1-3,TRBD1,TGCGCCAGCTCTATGACAGGGGGTTCTGGAAACACCATATATTTT,CASSMTGGSGNTIYF
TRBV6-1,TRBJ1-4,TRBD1,TGTGCCAGCAGAGGAGACAGGGGGTCAAGTGAAAAACTGTTTTTT,CASRGDRGSSEKLFF
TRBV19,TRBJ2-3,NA,TGTGCCAGTAGCACAGGAGGGATAGATACGCAGTATTTT,CASSTGGIDTQYF
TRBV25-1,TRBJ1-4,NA,TGTGCCAGCAGTGAATGGGGTGGTAGGGGCATGGTGGAAAAACTGTTTTTT,CASSEWGGRGMVEKLFF
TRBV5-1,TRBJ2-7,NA,TGCGCCAGCCGGGACTCCACCTACGAGCAGTACTTC,CASRDSTYEQYF
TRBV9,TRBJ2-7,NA,TGTGCCAGCAGCGTAGACTCGGGGTACGAGCAGTACTTC,CASSVDSGYEQYF